This TCR beta chain was sequenced during a study of radiation and T cells in renal cell carcinoma. The time point was: blood 4 weeks post-SBRT, at nephrectomy. The treatment was: 15 Gy SBRT to primary tumor, nephrectomy 4 weeks later. Nephrectomy followed 15 Gy stereotactic body radiation by 4 weeks. The patient's renal cell carcinoma had clear cell pathology. From germline, CDR1 is KGHSH and CDR2 LQKENI. With 3 bases clipped from V and 0 bases from J, the junction kept 4 bases outside the gene matches. The CDR3 runs to 16 residues. For this clone: Its antigen is currently unknown.

The data were produced by immunoSEQ multiplex PCR, yet TCRdb's version contains in-frame clones alone and is incomplete. This table has some 81,000 clones, roughly nine tenths appearing once. Study-level findings and limits: In blood, top tumor clones expanded by 2 weeks, shrinking by 4. Pretreatment tumor biopsies were lacking, so baseline clonotypes are unknown.

This clonotype originated in a woman in her 70s with renal cell carcinoma. The chain employs TRBV18 and TRBJ2-4, with TRBD2 matching over 8 bases. The input for sequencing was blood, taken from a patient whose treatment included radiotherapy and nephrectomy. The CDR3: CASSPPGGVAKNIQYF. The CDR3 DNA reads as TGTGCCAGCTCACCTCCCGGGGGGGTAGCCAAAAACATTCAGTACTTC.